This is a list of T cell receptor beta chains from one sample in a study of shared clonotypes between healthy human individuals. Here immunoSEQ multiplex PCR was the method, and the copy in TCRdb shows in-frame clones only, minus some. The data contain about 1 million clones, around four fifths of them singletons. Sample: memory CD4+ T cells sorted from blood. Every receptor here comes from a man younger than 30 in good health. Each CDR3 is given with its conserved first and last residue. D genes are given only for firm matches. Only part of the rows carry a size: once, few, many, or a class if the clone is expanded.

V: TRBV29-1
size: .
D: TRBD2
J: TRBJ2-7
CDR3: CSVGLAGGSEQYF
DNA: TGCAGCGTTGGCTTAGCGGGAGGCTCGGAGCAGTACTTC

V: TRBV7-2
size: .
D: TRBD2
J: TRBJ2-3
CDR3: CASSLVGTSGRRTDTQYF
DNA: TGTGCCAGCAGCTTAGTGGGGACTAGCGGGCGCCGCACAGATACGCAGTATTTT

V: TRBV15
size: .
D: .
J: TRBJ1-2
CDR3: CATSRAPSGTWGYTF
DNA: TGTGCCACCAGCAGAGCACCCTCCGGGACTTGGGGCTACACCTTC

V: TRBV19
size: once
D: TRBD1
J: TRBJ1-2
CDR3: CASSRTGANYGYTF
DNA: TGTGCCAGTAGTCGGACAGGAGCTAACTATGGCTACACCTTC

V: TRBV5-1
size: many
D: .
J: TRBJ1-4
CDR3: CASRTDSSNEKLFF
DNA: TGCGCCAGCAGAACGGACAGTAGTAATGAAAAACTGTTTTTT

V: TRBV5-5
size: many
D: .
J: TRBJ1-1
CDR3: CASSLQRGTEAFF
DNA: TGTGCCAGCAGCCTACAAAGGGGGACTGAAGCTTTCTTT

V: TRBV19
size: .
D: .
J: TRBJ1-5
CDR3: CASSILTGAPLGQPQHF
DNA: TGTGCCAGTAGTATACTTACGGGGGCACCTTTGGGTCAGCCCCAGCATTTT

V: TRBV18
size: .
D: .
J: TRBJ1-1
CDR3: CASSPNSGSEAFF
DNA: TGTGCCAGCTCACCAAATTCCGGGTCGGAGGCTTTCTTT

V: TRBV19
size: .
D: .
J: TRBJ2-5
CDR3: CASSIGGETQYF
DNA: TGTGCCAGTAGTATAGGGGGAGAGACCCAGTACTTC

V: TRBV5-4
size: few
D: TRBD2
J: TRBJ2-2
CDR3: CASSYSLFGLAGKNTGELFF
DNA: TGTGCCAGCAGCTACTCTCTTTTCGGACTAGCGGGAAAGAACACCGGGGAGCTGTTTTTT

V: TRBV10-3
size: .
D: .
J: TRBJ2-3
CDR3: CAISSGTDGYTDTQYF
DNA: TGTGCCATCAGTTCCGGGACGGATGGTTACACAGATACGCAGTATTTT

V: TRBV15
size: .
D: .
J: TRBJ1-2
CDR3: CATSREYYGYTF
DNA: TGTGCCACCAGCAGAGAATACTATGGCTACACCTTC

V: TRBV5-1
size: .
D: .
J: TRBJ2-5
CDR3: CASSPGDLQKTQYF
DNA: TGCGCCAGCAGCCCGGGAGATCTGCAGAAGACCCAGTACTTC

V: TRBV5-6
size: .
D: .
J: TRBJ2-7
CDR3: CASSGLVHEQYF
DNA: TGTGCCAGCAGTGGCTTGGTCCACGAGCAGTACTTC

V: TRBV27
size: few
D: .
J: TRBJ1-1
CDR3: CASSLREDTEAFF
DNA: TGTGCCAGCAGTTTAAGGGAGGACACTGAAGCTTTCTTT

V: TRBV25-1
size: .
D: .
J: TRBJ2-1
CDR3: CASSEYGVRNEQFF
DNA: TGTGCCAGCAGTGAATACGGGGTTAGGAATGAGCAGTTCTTC

V: TRBV21-1
size: .
D: .
J: TRBJ2-2
CDR3: CASSKGRDRGQGELFF
DNA: TGTGCCAGCAGCAAAGGACGGGACAGGGGGCAAGGGGAGCTGTTTTTT

V: TRBV28
size: .
D: .
J: TRBJ1-1
CDR3: CASSLVQGRTEAFF
DNA: TGTGCCAGCAGTCTCGTCCAGGGGAGAACTGAAGCTTTCTTT

V: TRBV10-3
size: .
D: TRBD2
J: TRBJ2-7
CDR3: CAISDQAAGGRYEQYF
DNA: TGTGCCATCAGTGATCAGGCAGCGGGAGGCAGATACGAGCAGTACTTC

V: TRBV5-1
size: once
D: .
J: TRBJ2-3
CDR3: CASSLTRGVVGTDTQYF
DNA: TGCGCCAGCAGCTTGACCCGCGGGGTAGTCGGCACAGATACGCAGTATTTT

V: TRBV5-1
size: .
D: TRBD1
J: TRBJ2-3
CDR3: CASSQGQGLNTQYF
DNA: TGCGCCAGCAGCCAAGGACAGGGTTTGAATACGCAGTATTTT

V: TRBV30
size: few
D: TRBD1
J: TRBJ1-6
CDR3: CAWRAYTGQGIFSSFF
DNA: TGTGCCTGGAGAGCCTACACGGGACAGGGAATTTTTTCCTCCTTCTTT

V: TRBV19
size: many
D: .
J: TRBJ2-1
CDR3: CASSTKLGLTGQFF
DNA: TGTGCCAGTAGTACTAAACTAGGCCTCACCGGACAGTTCTTC

V: TRBV13
size: many
D: .
J: TRBJ2-7
CDR3: CASSLGATGFEQYF
DNA: TGTGCCAGCAGCTTAGGCGCCACAGGGTTCGAGCAGTACTTC

V: TRBV6-4
size: .
D: .
J: TRBJ1-1
CDR3: CASRPQGTGTEAFF
DNA: TGTGCCAGCAGACCACAGGGTACCGGTACTGAAGCTTTCTTT

V: TRBV5-6
size: .
D: .
J: TRBJ1-3
CDR3: CASSLGSPISGNTIYF
DNA: TGTGCCAGCAGCTTGGGTTCACCGATTTCTGGAAACACCATATATTTT

V: TRBV4-3
size: .
D: TRBD2
J: TRBJ2-3
CDR3: CASSQRLAGADTQYF
DNA: TGCGCCAGCAGCCAAAGACTAGCGGGAGCAGATACGCAGTATTTT

V: TRBV27
size: .
D: .
J: TRBJ2-2
CDR3: CASSLTPSEGGTGELFF
DNA: TGTGCCAGCAGTCTCACGCCTTCCGAGGGCGGCACCGGGGAGCTGTTTTTT

V: TRBV4-1
size: .
D: TRBD2
J: TRBJ2-7
CDR3: CASSQEEVWRGGYEQYF
DNA: TGCGCCAGCAGCCAAGAAGAAGTTTGGCGGGGGGGTTACGAGCAGTACTTC

V: TRBV20-1
size: .
D: .
J: TRBJ2-7
CDR3: CSASRDEQYF
DNA: TGCAGTGCTAGCCGCGACGAGCAGTACTTC

V: TRBV7-8
size: .
D: .
J: TRBJ2-7
CDR3: CASSARESGSYEQYF
DNA: TGTGCCAGCAGCGCGAGGGAGTCTGGGTCCTACGAGCAGTACTTC

V: TRBV30
size: few
D: .
J: TRBJ2-1
CDR3: CAWSGGAGNYNEQFF
DNA: TGTGCCTGGAGTGGGGGGGCGGGCAATTACAATGAGCAGTTCTTC

V: TRBV28
size: .
D: .
J: TRBJ1-2
CDR3: CASSLGGSFNYGYTF
DNA: TGTGCCAGCAGTTTAGGGGGCAGTTTTAACTATGGCTACACCTTC

V: TRBV7-6
size: few
D: .
J: TRBJ2-3
CDR3: CASSSSGRNTDTQYF
DNA: TGTGCCAGCAGCTCAAGCGGACGGAACACAGATACGCAGTATTTT

V: TRBV27
size: .
D: .
J: TRBJ2-1
CDR3: CASTRLGSSYNEQFF
DNA: TGTGCCAGCACTCGACTAGGGAGCTCCTACAATGAGCAGTTCTTC

V: TRBV28
size: .
D: TRBD1
J: TRBJ2-7
CDR3: CASSSLGQGSDEQYF
DNA: TGTGCCAGCAGTTCCCTGGGACAGGGAAGCGACGAGCAGTACTTC

V: TRBV25-1
size: .
D: .
J: TRBJ1-2
CDR3: CASSEYYGYTF
DNA: TGTGCCAGCAGTGAATACTATGGCTACACCTTC

V: TRBV11-2
size: .
D: TRBD2
J: TRBJ2-1
CDR3: CASSLARGSGAYNEQFF
DNA: TGTGCCAGCAGCTTAGCCCGGGGGAGCGGGGCCTACAATGAGCAGTTCTTC

V: TRBV5-4
size: .
D: TRBD2
J: TRBJ2-1
CDR3: CASSTGGRNEQFF
DNA: TGTGCCAGCAGCACGGGGGGGCGAAATGAGCAGTTCTTC

V: TRBV30
size: .
D: .
J: TRBJ2-3
CDR3: CAWIPSGRNTDTQYF
DNA: TGTGCCTGGATTCCTTCGGGACGGAACACAGATACGCAGTATTTT